This TCR beta chain appears in the sequencing data of a study of blood T cell repertoires in COVID-19. Across the whole study: Donors in the United States, Italy and Spain gave samples during acute or convalescent COVID-19.

This CDR3 has 16 amino acids. The J segment lost 6 bases and the V segment lost 4 bases, leaving 9 bases of the junction unmatched. Germline lookup yields CDR1 MGHRA and CDR2 YSYEKL. A few counts support this clone. As originally analysed: Amplified reference gene primers provided the basis for estimating nucleated cell counts. Libraries were prepared by immunoSEQ multiplex PCR; TCRdb keeps only in-frame clonotypes and omits some of them. The V and J calls and the clone size are those of that table, but D and trimming were determined from the DNA. The sample holds hundreds of thousands of clones; about 90% are singletons and the top ten take roughly 0.87%.

Source material: peripheral blood. This TCR was sampled from a man younger than 35 with COVID-19, enrolled during active disease. The chain joins TRBV4-1 to TRBJ1-5; TRBD1 aligns across 10 bases. The CDR3 loop is CASSPVPGTGVQPQHF. As DNA, the CDR3 is TGCGCCAGCAGCCCCGTACCGGGGACAGGGGTTCAGCCCCAGCATTTT.